These 9 T cell receptor beta chains were all obtained from the same sample, sequenced in a study of cytomegalovirus exposure and HLA in healthy donors. With 60 Vbeta and 13 Jbeta primers, the PCR was carried out. This table comes from immunoSEQ multiplex PCR, and its TCRdb copy is limited to in-frame clones, with some not included. Among 100,000 to 150,000 clones, roughly a tenth were seen once, and the ten largest hold 3.5% to 5%. The sequencing sample was made of PBMCs. The receptors derive from a young woman in good health and CMV-seropositive.

This clone was seen a handful of times. DNA for the CDR3: TGTGCCAGCAGCTTGATGGGTGAGGGTCAGCCCCAGCATTTT. Protein product: CASSLMGEGQPQHF. The V gene is TRBV5-5, the J gene TRBJ1-5, with D unclear. This CDR3 comprises 14 residues. Germline CDR1 SGHKS, CDR2 YYEKEE (reference sequence). V lost 1 base to trimming and J lost 6 bases, with 11 bases between them. The entire variable domain, with the rest obtained from reference TRBV5-5 and TRBJ1-5, is as follows: DAGVTQSPTHLIKTRGQQVTLRCSPISGHKSVSWYQQVLGQGPQFIFQYYEKEERGRGNFPDRFSARQFPNYSSELNVNALLLGDSALYLCASSLMGEGQPQHFGDGTRLSIL.

The sample holds one count of this clone. The chain is built from TRBV5-8 and TRBJ2-3; the match to TRBD2 covers 12 bases. There are 17 residues in the CDR3. V lost 2 bases, J lost 0 bases, and 4 bases stayed unmatched. Germline V gene sequence: CDR1 SGHTS, CDR2 YDEGEE. CDR3 region: CASSFGLAGFSTDTQYF. The CDR3 nucleotides are TGTGCCAGCAGCTTTGGACTAGCGGGGTTTAGCACAGATACGCAGTATTTT.

This chain uses TRBV7-9 with TRBJ2-3, with 7 bases matching TRBD1. The V and J ends lost 4 bases and 13 bases, in that order; junction bases with no gene match: 11. Germline V lookup: CDR1 SEHNR, CDR2 FQNEAQ (reference sequence). CDR3 length: 13 residues. The CDR3 reads CASSWGSDREKYF. Written as DNA, the CDR3 is TGTGCCAGCAGCTGGGGGTCCGACAGGGAAAAGTATTTT.

This clone turned up a few times. The chain joins TRBV10-3 to TRBJ2-5; tentative D call: TRBD1 (6 bases). This CDR3 comprises 14 residues. Per the germline V gene, CDR1 is ENHRY and CDR2 is SYGVKD. Trimming stripped 6 bases from V and 4 bases from J, with 15 bases between. CDR3 DNA sequence: TGTGCCATCAGCGACCAGGGGCGGATAGAGACCCAGTACTTC. This sequence encodes CAISDQGRIETQYF.

The chain has TRBV29-1 and TRBJ1-2; the match to TRBD1 covers 8 bases. With 7 bases clipped from V and 8 bases from J, the junction kept 12 bases outside the gene matches. This CDR3 comprises 13 residues. Germline V gene sequence: CDR1 SQVTM, CDR2 ANQGSEA. CDR3 loop: CSAYQGALGGYTF. The CDR3 DNA reads TGCAGCGCTTATCAGGGGGCACTGGGAGGCTACACCTTC.

This clone turned up a few times. The rearrangement links TRBV29-1 to TRBJ1-1; 7 bases map to TRBD1. CDR3 length equals 12 residues. V lost 4 bases to trimming and J lost 11 bases; unmatched junction nucleotides: 10. CDR1 SQVTM and CDR2 ANQGSEA come from the germline V gene. This CDR3 reads CSVGHPQGEAFF. In DNA form, the CDR3 reads TGCAGCGTTGGTCACCCCCAGGGGGAGGCTTTCTTT.

This chain connects TRBV6-6 to TRBJ2-7; the match to TRBD1 covers 10 bases. The V segment lost 5 bases and the J segment 11 bases; nucleotides outside the gene matches: 9. The CDR3 has 13 residues. Germline CDR1 and CDR2: MNHNY and SVGAGI (reference sequence). The CDR3 region has the DNA TGTGCCAGCAGTGTTGTAGGGACAGGGGAAAAGTACTTC. Protein sequence: CASSVVGTGEKYF.

This clone was found a few times. J is TRBJ2-7 and V is TRBV5-4; 13 positions match TRBD2. CDR1 and CDR2 from the germline V gene are SGHNT and YYREEE (reference sequence). J lost 5 bases, V lost 4 bases, and 6 bases had no gene match. The CDR3 has 15 amino acids. Here the CDR3 reads CASSRGLAGENEQYF. The CDR3, as DNA: TGTGCCAGCAGCCGAGGACTAGCGGGAGAGAACGAGCAGTACTTC.

This clone came up a few times. The chain links TRBV11-2 to TRBJ2-1; 8 bases fit TRBD2. Trimming took 3 bases from V and 7 from J; bases not matched to a gene: 5. CDR1 is SGHAT, CDR2 FQNNGV, per germline. CDR3 length: 14 residues. The CDR3 sequence: CASSLGVAGNEQFF. As DNA, the CDR3 is TGTGCCAGCAGCTTGGGGGTAGCGGGAAATGAGCAGTTCTTC.